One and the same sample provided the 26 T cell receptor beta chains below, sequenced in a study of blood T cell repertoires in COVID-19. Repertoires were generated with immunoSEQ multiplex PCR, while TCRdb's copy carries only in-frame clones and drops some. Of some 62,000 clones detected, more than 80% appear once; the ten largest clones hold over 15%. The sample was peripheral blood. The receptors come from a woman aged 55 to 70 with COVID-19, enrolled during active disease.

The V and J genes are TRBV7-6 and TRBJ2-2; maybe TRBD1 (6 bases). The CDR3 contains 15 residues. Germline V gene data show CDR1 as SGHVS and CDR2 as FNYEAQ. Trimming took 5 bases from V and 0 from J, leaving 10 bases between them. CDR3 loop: CASSTGHSNTGELFF. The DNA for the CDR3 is TGTGCCAGCAGCACGGGACATTCGAACACCGGGGAGCTGTTTTTT. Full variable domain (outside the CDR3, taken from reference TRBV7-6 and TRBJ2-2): GAGVSQSPRYKVTKRGQDVALRCDPISGHVSLYWYRQALGQGPEFLTYFNYEAQQDKSGLPNDRFSAERPEGSISTLTIQRTEQRDSAMYRCASSTGHSNTGELFFGEGSRLTVL.

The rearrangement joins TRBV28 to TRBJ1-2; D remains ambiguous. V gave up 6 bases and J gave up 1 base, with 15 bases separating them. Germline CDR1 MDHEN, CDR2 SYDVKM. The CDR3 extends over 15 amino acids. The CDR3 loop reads CASSPSPNNNYGYTF. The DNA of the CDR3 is TGTGCCAGCAGCCCTAGCCCGAATAATAACTATGGCTACACCTTC.

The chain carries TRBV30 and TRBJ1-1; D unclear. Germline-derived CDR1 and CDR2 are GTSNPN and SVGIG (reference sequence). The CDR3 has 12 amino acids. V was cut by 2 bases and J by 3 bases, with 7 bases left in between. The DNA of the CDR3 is TGTGCCTGGAGTCTGGCGGACACTGAAGCTTTCTTT. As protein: CAWSLADTEAFF.

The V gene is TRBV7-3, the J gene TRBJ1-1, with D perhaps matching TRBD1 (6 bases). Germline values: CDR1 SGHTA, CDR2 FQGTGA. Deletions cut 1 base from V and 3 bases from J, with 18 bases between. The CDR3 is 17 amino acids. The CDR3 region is CASSLRGGQGAYTEAFF. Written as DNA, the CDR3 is TGTGCCAGCAGCTTAAGGGGGGGCCAAGGGGCCTACACTGAAGCTTTCTTT.

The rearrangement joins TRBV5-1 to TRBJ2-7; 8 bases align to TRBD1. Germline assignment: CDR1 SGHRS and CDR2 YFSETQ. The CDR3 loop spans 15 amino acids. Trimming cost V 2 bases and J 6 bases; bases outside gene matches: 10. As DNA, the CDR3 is TGCGCCAGCAGCTTCACAGGGGGAAAGTCAACCGAGCAGTACTTC. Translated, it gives CASSFTGGKSTEQYF.

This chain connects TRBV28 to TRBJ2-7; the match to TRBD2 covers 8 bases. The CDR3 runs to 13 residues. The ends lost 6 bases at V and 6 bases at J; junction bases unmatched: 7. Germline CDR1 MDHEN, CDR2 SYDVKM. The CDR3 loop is CASRSGLAGEQYF. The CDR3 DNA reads TGTGCCAGCAGATCAGGACTAGCCGGCGAGCAGTACTTC.

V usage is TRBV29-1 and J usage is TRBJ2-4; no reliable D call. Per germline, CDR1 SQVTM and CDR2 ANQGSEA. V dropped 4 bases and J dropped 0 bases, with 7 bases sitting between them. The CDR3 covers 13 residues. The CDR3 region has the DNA TGCAGCGTTGGAGTGGTAGCCAAAAACATTCAGTACTTC. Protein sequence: CSVGVVAKNIQYF.

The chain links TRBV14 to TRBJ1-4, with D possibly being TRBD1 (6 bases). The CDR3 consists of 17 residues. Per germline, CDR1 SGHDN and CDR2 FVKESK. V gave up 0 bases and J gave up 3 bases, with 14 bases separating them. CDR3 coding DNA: TGTGCCAGCAGCCAAGAGCCTCAGGGGACGTCTAATGAAAAACTGTTTTTT. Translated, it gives CASSQEPQGTSNEKLFF.

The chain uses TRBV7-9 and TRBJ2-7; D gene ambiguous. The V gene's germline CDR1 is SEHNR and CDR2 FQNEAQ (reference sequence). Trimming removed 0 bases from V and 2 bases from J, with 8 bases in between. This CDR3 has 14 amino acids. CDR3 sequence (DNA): TGTGCCAGCAGCTTAGCTAGTCTTACCTACGAGCAGTACTTC. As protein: CASSLASLTYEQYF.

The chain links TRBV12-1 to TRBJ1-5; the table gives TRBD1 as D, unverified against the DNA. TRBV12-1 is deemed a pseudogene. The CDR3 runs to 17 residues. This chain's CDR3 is CASSTSPGQVLNQPQHF. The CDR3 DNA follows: TGTGCCAGCAGCACGAGTCCGGGACAGGTCCTTAATCAGCCCCAGCATTTT.

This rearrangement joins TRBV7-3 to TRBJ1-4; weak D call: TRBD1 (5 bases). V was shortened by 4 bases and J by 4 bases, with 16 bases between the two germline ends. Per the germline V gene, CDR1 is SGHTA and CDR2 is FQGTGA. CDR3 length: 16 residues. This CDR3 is CASSSRPGVNNEKLFF. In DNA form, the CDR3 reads TGTGCCAGCAGCTCCCGGCCGGGGGTTAATAATGAAAAACTGTTTTTT.

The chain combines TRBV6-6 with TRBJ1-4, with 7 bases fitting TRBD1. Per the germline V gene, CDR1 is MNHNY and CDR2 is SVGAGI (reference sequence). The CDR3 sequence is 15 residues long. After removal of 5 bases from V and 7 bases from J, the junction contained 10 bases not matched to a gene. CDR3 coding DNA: TGTGCCAGCAGTCCGACAGGGCATTATGGTGAAAAACTGTTTTTT. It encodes CASSPTGHYGEKLFF.

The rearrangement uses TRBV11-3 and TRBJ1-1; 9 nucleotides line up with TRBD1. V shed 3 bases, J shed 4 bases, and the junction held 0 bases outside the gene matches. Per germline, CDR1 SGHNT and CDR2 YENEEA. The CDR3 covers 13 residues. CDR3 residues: CASSLTGGTEAFF. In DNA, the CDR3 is TGTGCCAGCAGCTTGACAGGGGGCACTGAAGCTTTCTTT.

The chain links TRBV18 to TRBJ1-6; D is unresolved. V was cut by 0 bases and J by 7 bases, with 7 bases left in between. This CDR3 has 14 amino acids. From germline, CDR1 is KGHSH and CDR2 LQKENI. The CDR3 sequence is CASSPPGGNSPLHF. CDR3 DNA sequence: TGTGCCAGCTCACCACCTGGAGGAAATTCACCCCTCCACTTT.

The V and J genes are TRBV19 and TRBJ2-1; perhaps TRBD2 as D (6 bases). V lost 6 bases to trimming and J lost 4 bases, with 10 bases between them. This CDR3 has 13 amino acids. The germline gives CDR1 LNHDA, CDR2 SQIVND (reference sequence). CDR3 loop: CASRDYAYNEQFF. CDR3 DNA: TGTGCCAGTAGGGACTACGCTTACAATGAGCAGTTCTTC.

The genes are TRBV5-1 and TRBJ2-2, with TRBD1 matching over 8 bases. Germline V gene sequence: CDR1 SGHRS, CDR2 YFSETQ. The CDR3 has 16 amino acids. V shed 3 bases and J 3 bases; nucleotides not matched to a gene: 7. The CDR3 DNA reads TGCGCCAGCAGCTCCCGGACAGGGCAATACACCGGGGAGCTGTTTTTT. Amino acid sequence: CASSSRTGQYTGELFF.

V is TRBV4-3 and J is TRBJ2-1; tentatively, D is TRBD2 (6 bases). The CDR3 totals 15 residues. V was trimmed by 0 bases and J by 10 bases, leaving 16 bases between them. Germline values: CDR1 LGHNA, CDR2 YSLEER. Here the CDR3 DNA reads TGCGCCAGCAGCCAAGATTTGATCCGGGGGAAGGAGCAGTTCTTC. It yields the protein CASSQDLIRGKEQFF.

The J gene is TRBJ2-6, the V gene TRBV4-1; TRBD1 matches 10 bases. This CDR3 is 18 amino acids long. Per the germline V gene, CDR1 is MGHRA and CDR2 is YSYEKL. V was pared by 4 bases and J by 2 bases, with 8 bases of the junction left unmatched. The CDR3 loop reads CASSRKPDRGPGANVLTF. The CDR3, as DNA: TGCGCCAGCAGCCGAAAGCCCGACAGGGGGCCTGGGGCCAACGTCCTGACTTTC.

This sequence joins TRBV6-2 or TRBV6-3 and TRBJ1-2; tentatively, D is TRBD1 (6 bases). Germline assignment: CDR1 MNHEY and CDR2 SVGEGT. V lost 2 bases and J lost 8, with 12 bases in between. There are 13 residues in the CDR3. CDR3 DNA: TGTGCCAGCAGTTACAAGGGGGTTGACGGCTACACCTTC. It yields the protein CASSYKGVDGYTF.

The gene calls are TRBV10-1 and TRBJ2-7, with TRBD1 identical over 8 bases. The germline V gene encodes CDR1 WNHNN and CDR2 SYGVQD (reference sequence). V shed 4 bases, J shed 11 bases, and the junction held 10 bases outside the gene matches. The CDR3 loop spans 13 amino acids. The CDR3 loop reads CASSVVPGQAEYF. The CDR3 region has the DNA TGCGCCAGCAGTGTCGTCCCGGGACAGGCTGAGTACTTC.

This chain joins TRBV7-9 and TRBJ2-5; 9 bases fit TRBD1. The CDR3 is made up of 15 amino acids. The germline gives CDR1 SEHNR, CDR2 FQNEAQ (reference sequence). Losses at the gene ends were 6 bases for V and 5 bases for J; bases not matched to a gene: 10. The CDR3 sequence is CASRVGTGSLETQYF. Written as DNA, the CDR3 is TGTGCCAGCAGGGTAGGGACAGGGAGTTTGGAGACCCAGTACTTC.

The CDR3 reads CASGHRGSYNEQFF. The DNA for the CDR3 is TGTGCCAGCGGCCACAGGGGATCTTACAATGAGCAGTTCTTC. The V and J genes are TRBV6-5 and TRBJ2-1; 7 bases agree with TRBD1. V shed 8 bases, J shed 4 bases, and the junction held 8 bases outside the gene matches. The CDR3 has 14 amino acids. The V gene's germline CDR1 is MNHEY and CDR2 SVGAGI.

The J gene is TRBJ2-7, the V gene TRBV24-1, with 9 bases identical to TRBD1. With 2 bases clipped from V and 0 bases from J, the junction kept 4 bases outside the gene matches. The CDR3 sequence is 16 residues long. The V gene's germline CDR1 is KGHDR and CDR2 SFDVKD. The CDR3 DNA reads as TGTGCCACCAGTGATTGGGGACAGGGCCTCTCCTACGAGCAGTACTTC. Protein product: CATSDWGQGLSYEQYF.

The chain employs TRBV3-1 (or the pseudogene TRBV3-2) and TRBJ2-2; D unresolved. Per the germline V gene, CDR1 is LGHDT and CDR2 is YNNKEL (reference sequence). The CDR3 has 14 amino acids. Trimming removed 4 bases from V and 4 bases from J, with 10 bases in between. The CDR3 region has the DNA TGTGCCAGCAGCCCGAGACTTAGCACCGGGGAGCTGTTTTTT. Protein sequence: CASSPRLSTGELFF.

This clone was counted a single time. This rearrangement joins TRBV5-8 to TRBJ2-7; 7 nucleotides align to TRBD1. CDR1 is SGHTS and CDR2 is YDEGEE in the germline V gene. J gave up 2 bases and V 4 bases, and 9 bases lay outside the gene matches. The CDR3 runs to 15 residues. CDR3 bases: TGTGCCAGCAGCCCGAGGGACAGCGGACCCTACGAGCAGTACTTC. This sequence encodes CASSPRDSGPYEQYF.

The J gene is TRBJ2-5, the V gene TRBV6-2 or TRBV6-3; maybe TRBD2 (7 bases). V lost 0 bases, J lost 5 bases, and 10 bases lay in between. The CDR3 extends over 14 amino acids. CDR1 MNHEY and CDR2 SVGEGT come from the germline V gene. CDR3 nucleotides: TGTGCCAGCAGTTACTCGCGGGGGCCGGAGACCCAGTACTTC. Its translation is CASSYSRGPETQYF.